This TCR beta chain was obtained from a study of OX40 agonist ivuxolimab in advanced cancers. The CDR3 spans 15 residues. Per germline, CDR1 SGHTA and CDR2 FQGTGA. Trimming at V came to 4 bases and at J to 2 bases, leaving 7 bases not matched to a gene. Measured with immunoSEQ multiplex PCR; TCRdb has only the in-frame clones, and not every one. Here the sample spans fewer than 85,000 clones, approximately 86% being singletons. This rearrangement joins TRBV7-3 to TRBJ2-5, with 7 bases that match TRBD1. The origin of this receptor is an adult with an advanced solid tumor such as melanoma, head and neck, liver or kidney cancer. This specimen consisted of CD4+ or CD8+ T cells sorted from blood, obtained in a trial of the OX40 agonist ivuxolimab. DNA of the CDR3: TGTGCCAGCAGCTCGGGACAGACACTTCAAGAGACCCAGTACTTC. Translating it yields CASSSGQTLQETQYF.